The next 10 T cell receptor beta chains were all read from a single sample in a study of CD8 T cells in ankylosing spondylitis. TCRdb re-derived calls from the 5' RACE reads in MiXCR, one entry per CDR3 protein. The sample consists of about 160,000 distinct CDR3 sequences, 9.8% of them appearing once. The sample comprised blood, either unsorted or a sorted T cell fraction (not recorded which). These receptors were taken from a female donor with ankylosing spondylitis or in good health (not recorded which).

This clonotype was found many times. This rearrangement joins TRBV7-9 to TRBJ1-1, with TRBD1 as a possible D gene (6 bases). This CDR3 has 17 residues. The V and J ends lost 1 base and 6 bases respectively, with 21 bases between them. Germline V gene lookup returns CDR1 SEHNR and CDR2 FQNEAQ (reference sequence). CDR3 in DNA: TGTGCCAGCAGCTTAGGTATGGGTAGAGGGGGGCGGGCTGAAGCTTTCTTT. Its translation: CASSLGMGRGGRAEAFF.

This clonotype was seen a handful of times. The V gene is TRBV9, the J gene TRBJ2-1; D is perhaps TRBD2 (5 bases). V was shortened by 0 bases and J by 9 bases, with 16 bases between the two germline ends. CDR3 size: 15 residues. Germline V lookup: CDR1 SGDLS, CDR2 YYNGEE. The CDR3 reads CASSVESGTTAEQFF. The CDR3, as DNA: TGTGCCAGCAGCGTAGAGAGCGGCACTACCGCTGAGCAGTTCTTC.

V usage is TRBV3-1 and J usage is TRBJ1-1; D remains ambiguous. V shed 4 bases and J shed 4 bases, with 10 bases lying between them. The CDR3 sequence is 13 residues long. Germline lookup yields CDR1 LGHDT and CDR2 YNNKEL (reference sequence). As DNA, the CDR3 is TGTGCCAGCAGCCCCCAGGCTGGCACTGAAGCTTTCTTT. Its protein is CASSPQAGTEAFF.

V usage is TRBV6-4 and J usage is TRBJ2-1; tentative D call: TRBD2 (7 bases). Germline V gene lookup returns CDR1 MRHNA and CDR2 SNTAGT. The length of the CDR3 is 13 residues. V lost 4 bases and J 8 bases, leaving 12 bases between the germline ends. The CDR3 is CASSGLAGDEQFF. The CDR3 DNA reads as TGTGCCAGCAGTGGACTAGCAGGGGATGAGCAGTTCTTC.

This clonotype has only a few counts. The chain has TRBV9 and TRBJ2-2, with D possibly TRBD2 on 6 matching bases. The V end lost 3 bases, the J end lost 7 bases, and 25 bases lay between the germline ends. Germline values: CDR1 SGDLS, CDR2 YYNGEE. This CDR3 region has 18 residues. The DNA of the CDR3 is TGTGCCAGCAGCGGTCCGGGACTCCAGAGGGCAGGCAGCGGGGAGCTGTTTTTT. This gives the protein CASSGPGLQRAGSGELFF.

This clonotype was counted between two and nine times. The rearrangement joins TRBV2 to TRBJ2-1, with no clear D. Germline CDR1 is SNHLY and CDR2 is FYNNEI. The CDR3 loop spans 15 amino acids. With 6 bases removed from V and 2 bases from J, the gap between germline ends came to 14 bases. This CDR3 is CASSERFPPYNEQFF. The CDR3 DNA reads as TGTGCCAGCAGCGAGAGGTTTCCCCCCTACAATGAGCAGTTCTTC.

This clonotype was recorded a few times. J is TRBJ1-5 and V is TRBV2; D gene unclear. The germline V gene has CDR1 SNHLY and CDR2 FYNNEI. CDR3 length equals 12 residues. The V and J ends lost 7 bases and 6 bases respectively, with 10 bases between them. The CDR3 loop reads CASTELGQPQHF. The CDR3 bases are TGTGCCAGCACCGAGTTGGGTCAGCCCCAGCATTTT. Full variable domain (missing parts from reference TRBV2 and TRBJ1-5): EPEVTQTPSHQVTQMGQEVILRCVPISNHLYFYWYRQILGQKVEFLVSFYNNEISEKSEIFDDQFSVERPDGSNFTLKIRSTKLEDSAMYFCASTELGQPQHFGDGTRLSIL.

The CDR3 sequence is CSVSNVAKNIQYF. CDR3 nucleotides: TGCAGCGTCTCGAACGTAGCCAAAAACATTCAGTACTTC. This sequence joins TRBV29-1 and TRBJ2-4; D is ambiguous. V was pared by 6 bases and J by 0 bases, with 9 bases between. Germline assignment: CDR1 SQVTM and CDR2 ANQGSEA. CDR3 length: 13 residues.

There are a few counts of this clonotype. The J gene is TRBJ2-5, the V gene TRBV10-3; 9 bases map to TRBD2. CDR3 size: 15 residues. The germline V gene encodes CDR1 ENHRY and CDR2 SYGVKD. V shed 6 bases and J 5 bases; nucleotides not matched to a gene: 10. The DNA of the CDR3 is TGTGCCATCAGCACCGGGACTAGCATCCGCGAGACCCAGTACTTC. The encoded protein is CAISTGTSIRETQYF.

The sample holds one count of this clonotype. The J gene is TRBJ2-2, the V gene TRBV27; weak D call: TRBD1 (5 bases). V lost 3 bases, J lost 4 bases, and 12 bases lay in between. CDR3 length: 15 residues. Germline V lookup: CDR1 MNHEY, CDR2 SMNVEV (reference sequence). DNA of the CDR3: TGTGCCAGCAGTTTTGGGGCAGAGAGCACCGGGGAGCTGTTTTTT. Translated: CASSFGAESTGELFF.